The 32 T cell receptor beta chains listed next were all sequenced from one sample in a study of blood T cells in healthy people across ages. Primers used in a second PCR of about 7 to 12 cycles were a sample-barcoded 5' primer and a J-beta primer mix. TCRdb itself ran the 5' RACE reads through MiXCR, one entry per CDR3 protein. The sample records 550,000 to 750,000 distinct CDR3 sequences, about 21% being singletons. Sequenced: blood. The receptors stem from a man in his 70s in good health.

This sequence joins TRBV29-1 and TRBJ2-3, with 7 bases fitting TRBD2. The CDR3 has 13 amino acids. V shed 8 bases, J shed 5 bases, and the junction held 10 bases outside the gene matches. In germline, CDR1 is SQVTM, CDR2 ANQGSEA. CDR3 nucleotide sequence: TGCAGCTATGCCTGGGGAGGGCGAGATACGCAGTATTTT. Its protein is CSYAWGGRDTQYF.

CDR3 loop: CASRPTTGTTEAFF. The CDR3 bases are TGTGCCAGCAGACCCACGACAGGGACCACTGAAGCTTTCTTT. The rearrangement links TRBV6-5 to TRBJ1-1; 7 bases are a match to TRBD1. The CDR3 contains 14 residues. Germline CDR1 MNHEY, CDR2 SVGAGI. The junction had 8 bases not matched to a gene; V was cut back by 6 bases and J by 4 bases.

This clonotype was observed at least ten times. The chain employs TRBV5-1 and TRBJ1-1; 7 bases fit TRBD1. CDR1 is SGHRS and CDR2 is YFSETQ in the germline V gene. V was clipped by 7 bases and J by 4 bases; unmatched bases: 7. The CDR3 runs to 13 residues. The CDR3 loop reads CASSETGITEAFF. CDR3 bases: TGCGCCAGCTCAGAGACAGGGATCACTGAAGCTTTCTTT.

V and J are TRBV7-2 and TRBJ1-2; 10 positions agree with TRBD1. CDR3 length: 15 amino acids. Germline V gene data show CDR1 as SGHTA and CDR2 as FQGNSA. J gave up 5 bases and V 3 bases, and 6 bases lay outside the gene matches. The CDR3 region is CASSFRDRGVYGYTF. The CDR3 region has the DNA TGTGCCAGCAGCTTCCGGGACAGGGGTGTGTATGGCTACACCTTC.

CDR3 in DNA: TGCGCCAGCAGCTTGGAGTATGGTGGCGCTGAAGCTTTCTTT. Residues: CASSLEYGGAEAFF. The genes are TRBV5-1 and TRBJ1-1; D remains ambiguous. The CDR3 consists of 14 residues. The germline V and J ends were trimmed by 0 bases and 6 bases, with 12 bases remaining between them. Germline V gene lookup returns CDR1 SGHRS and CDR2 YFSETQ.

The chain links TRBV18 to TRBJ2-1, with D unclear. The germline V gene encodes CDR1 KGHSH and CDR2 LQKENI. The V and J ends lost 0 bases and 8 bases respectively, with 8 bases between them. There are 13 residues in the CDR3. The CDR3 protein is CASSPPLEDEQFF. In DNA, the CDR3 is TGTGCCAGCTCACCACCGCTGGAAGATGAGCAGTTCTTC.

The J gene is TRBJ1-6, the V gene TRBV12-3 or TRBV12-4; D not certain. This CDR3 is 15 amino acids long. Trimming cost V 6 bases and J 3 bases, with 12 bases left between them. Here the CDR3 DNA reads TGTGCCAGCAGGATAGGACTGAGCTATAATTCACCCCTCCACTTT. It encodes CASRIGLSYNSPLHF.

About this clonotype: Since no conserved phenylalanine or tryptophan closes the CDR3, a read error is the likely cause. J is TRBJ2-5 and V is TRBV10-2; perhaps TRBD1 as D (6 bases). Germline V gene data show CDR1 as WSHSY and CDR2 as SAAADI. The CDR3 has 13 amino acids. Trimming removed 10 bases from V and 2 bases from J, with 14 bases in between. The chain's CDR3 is CATQGIGQETQYC. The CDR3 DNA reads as TGCGCCACCCAGGGGATCGGGCAAGAGACCCAGTACTGC.

Written as DNA, the CDR3 is TGTGCCAGCAGTTTCCGGGACAGCTCCTACGAGCAGTACTTC. It is translated as CASSFRDSSYEQYF. This chain uses TRBV28 with TRBJ2-5; 7 bases line up with TRBD1. The end of the DNA fits TRBJ2-7 better, so the J call may be wrong. This CDR3 has 14 residues. Germline CDR1 is MDHEN and CDR2 is SYDVKM.

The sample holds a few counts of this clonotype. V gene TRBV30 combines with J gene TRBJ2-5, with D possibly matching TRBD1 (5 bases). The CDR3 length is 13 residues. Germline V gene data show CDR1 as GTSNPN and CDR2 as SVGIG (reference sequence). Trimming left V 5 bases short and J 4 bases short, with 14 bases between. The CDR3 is CAWAGSRGETQYF. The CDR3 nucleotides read TGTGCCTGGGCAGGGTCCAGAGGAGAGACCCAGTACTTC.

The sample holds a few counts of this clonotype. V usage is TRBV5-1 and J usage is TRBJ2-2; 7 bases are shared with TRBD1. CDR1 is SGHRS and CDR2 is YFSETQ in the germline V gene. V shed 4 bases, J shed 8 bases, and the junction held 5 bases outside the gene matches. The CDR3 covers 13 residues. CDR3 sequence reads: CASSPTGLGELFF. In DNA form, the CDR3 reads TGCGCCAGCAGCCCGACAGGGTTGGGGGAGCTGTTTTTT.

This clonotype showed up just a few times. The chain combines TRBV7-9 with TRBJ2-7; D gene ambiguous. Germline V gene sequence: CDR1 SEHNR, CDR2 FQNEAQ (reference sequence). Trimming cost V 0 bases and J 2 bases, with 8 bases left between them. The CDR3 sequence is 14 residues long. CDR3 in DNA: TGTGCCAGCAGCTTAGCAGTGACAACCTACGAGCAGTACTTC. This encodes CASSLAVTTYEQYF.

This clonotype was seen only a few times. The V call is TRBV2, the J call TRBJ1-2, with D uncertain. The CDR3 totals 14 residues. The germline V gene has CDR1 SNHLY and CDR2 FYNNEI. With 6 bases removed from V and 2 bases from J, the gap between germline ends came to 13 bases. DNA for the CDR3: TGTGCCAGCAGCCTCCTGGAGGGCAACTATGGCTACACCTTC. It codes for CASSLLEGNYGYTF.

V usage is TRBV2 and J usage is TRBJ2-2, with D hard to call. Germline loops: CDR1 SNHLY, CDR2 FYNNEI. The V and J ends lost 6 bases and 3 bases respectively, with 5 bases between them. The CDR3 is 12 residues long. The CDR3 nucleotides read TGTGCCAGCAGGGCTTACACCGGGGAGCTGTTTTTT. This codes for CASRAYTGELFF.

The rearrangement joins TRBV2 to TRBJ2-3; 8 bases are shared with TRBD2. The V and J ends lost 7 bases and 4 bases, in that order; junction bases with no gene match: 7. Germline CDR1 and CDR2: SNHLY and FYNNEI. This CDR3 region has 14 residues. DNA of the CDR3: TGTGCCAGCAACCAGGGACTAGTTCCAGATACGCAGTATTTT. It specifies CASNQGLVPDTQYF.

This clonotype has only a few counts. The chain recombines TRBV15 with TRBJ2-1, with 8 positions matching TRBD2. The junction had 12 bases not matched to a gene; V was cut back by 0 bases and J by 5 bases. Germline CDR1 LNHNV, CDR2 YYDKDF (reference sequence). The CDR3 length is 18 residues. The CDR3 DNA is TGTGCCACCAGCAGAGATCTGGTAGCGGGAAGGGGAAACAATGAGCAGTTCTTC. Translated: CATSRDLVAGRGNNEQFF.

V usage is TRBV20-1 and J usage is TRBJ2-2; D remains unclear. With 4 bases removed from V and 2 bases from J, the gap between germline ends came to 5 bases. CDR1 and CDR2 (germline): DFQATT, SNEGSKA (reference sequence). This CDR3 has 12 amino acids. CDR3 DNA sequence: TGCAGTGCTACCGAAAACACCGGGGAGCTGTTTTTT. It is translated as CSATENTGELFF.

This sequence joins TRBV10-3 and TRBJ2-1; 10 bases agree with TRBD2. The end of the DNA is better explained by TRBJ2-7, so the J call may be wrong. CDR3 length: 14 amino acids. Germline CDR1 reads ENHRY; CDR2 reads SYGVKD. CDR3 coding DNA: TGTGCCATCTCCGTTGGACTAGCGGAGTACGAGCAGTACTTC. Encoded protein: CAISVGLAEYEQYF.

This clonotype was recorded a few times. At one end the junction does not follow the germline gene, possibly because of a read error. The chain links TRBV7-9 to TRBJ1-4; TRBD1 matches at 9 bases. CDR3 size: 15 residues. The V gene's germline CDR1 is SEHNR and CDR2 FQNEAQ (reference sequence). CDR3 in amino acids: CASSAAGTGLEKLSF. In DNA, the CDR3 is TGTGCCAGCAGCGCCGCCGGGACAGGGCTCGAAAAACTGTCTTTT.

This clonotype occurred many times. The DNA of the CDR3 is TGTGCCAGCAGTGATGACGGGACCCAACAAGAGACCCAGTACTTC. Amino acids: CASSDDGTQQETQYF. The J gene is TRBJ2-5, the V gene TRBV28, with D perhaps being TRBD1 or TRBD2 (5 bases each). Germline values: CDR1 MDHEN, CDR2 SYDVKM. V lost 5 bases to trimming and J lost 2 bases, with 15 bases between them. The CDR3 length is 15 residues.

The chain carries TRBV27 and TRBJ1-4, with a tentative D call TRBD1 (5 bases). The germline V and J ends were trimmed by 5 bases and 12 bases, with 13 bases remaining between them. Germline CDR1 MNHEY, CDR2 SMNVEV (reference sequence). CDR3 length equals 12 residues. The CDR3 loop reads CASSASGLQLFF. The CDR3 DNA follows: TGTGCCAGCAGTGCATCAGGGTTGCAACTGTTTTTT.

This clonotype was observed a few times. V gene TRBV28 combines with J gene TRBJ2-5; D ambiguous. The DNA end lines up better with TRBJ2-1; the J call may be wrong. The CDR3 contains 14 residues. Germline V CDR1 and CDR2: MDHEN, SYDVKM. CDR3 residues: CASSPADRYNEQFF. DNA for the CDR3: TGTGCCAGCAGTCCCGCGGACCGTTACAATGAGCAGTTCTTC.

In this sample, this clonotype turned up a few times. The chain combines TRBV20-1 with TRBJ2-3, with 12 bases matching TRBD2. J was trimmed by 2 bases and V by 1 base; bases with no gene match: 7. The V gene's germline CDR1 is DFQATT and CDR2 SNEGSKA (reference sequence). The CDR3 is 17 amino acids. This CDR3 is CSARAGLAGPNTDTQYF. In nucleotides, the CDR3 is TGCAGTGCTAGAGCGGGACTAGCGGGCCCCAACACAGATACGCAGTATTTT.

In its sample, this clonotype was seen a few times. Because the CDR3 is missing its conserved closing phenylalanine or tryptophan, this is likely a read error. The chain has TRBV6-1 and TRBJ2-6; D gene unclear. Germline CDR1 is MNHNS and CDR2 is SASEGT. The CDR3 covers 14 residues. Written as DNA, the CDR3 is TGTGCCACCAGTGAGCCAGGTGGGGCCAACGTCCTGACTCTC. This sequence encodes CATSEPGGANVLTL.

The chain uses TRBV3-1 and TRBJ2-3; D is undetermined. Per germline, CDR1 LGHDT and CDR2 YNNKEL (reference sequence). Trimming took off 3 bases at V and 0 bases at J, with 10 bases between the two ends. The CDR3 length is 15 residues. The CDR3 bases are TGTGCCAGCAGCCACGGCGCTGATAGCACAGATACGCAGTATTTT. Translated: CASSHGADSTDTQYF.

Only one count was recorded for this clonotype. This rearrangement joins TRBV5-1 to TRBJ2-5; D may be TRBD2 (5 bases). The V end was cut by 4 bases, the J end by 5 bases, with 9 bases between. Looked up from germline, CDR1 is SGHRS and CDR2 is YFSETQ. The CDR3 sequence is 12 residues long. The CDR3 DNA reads TGCGCCAGCAGCGTCGACTATGAGACCCAGTACTTC. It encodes CASSVDYETQYF.

The CDR3 sequence is CASTSTYNEQFF. For the CDR3, the DNA is TGTGCCAGCACGTCAACCTACAATGAGCAGTTCTTC. The chain combines TRBV2 with TRBJ2-1; D is undetermined. From germline, CDR1 is SNHLY and CDR2 FYNNEI. The V end lost 7 bases, the J end lost 2 bases, and 6 bases lay between the germline ends. The CDR3 covers 12 residues.

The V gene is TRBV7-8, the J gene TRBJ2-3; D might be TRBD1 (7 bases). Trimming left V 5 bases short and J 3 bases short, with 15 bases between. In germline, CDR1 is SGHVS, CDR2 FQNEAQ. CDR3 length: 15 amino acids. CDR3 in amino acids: CASSQSGGRTDTQYF. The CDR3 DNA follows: TGTGCCAGCAGCCAATCAGGGGGGCGGACAGATACGCAGTATTTT.

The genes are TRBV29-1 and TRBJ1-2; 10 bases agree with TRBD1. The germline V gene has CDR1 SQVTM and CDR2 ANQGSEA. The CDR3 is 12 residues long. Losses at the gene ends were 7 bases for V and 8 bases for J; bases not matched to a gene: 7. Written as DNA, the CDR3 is TGCAGCGCCGGGGACAGGGGTACGGGCTACACCTTC. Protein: CSAGDRGTGYTF.

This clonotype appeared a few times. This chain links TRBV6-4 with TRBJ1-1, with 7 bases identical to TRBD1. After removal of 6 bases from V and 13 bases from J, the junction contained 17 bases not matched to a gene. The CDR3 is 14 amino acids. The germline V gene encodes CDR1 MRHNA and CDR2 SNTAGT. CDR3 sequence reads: CASSHTGENTGVFF. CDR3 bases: TGTGCCAGCAGCCATACAGGGGAGAACACTGGAGTTTTCTTT.

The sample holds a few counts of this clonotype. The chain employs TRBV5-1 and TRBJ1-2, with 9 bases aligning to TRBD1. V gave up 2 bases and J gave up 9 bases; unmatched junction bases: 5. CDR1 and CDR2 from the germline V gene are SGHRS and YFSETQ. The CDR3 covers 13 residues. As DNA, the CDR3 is TGCGCCAGCAGCTTCGGACAGGGGCGAAGCTACACCTTC. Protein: CASSFGQGRSYTF.

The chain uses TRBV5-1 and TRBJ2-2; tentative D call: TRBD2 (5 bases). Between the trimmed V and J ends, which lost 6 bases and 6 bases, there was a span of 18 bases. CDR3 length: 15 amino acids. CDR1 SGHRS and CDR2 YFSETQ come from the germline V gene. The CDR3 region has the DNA TGCGCCAGCACCCTTGGTCGGGCGGGCGCCGGGGAGCTGTTTTTT. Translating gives CASTLGRAGAGELFF.